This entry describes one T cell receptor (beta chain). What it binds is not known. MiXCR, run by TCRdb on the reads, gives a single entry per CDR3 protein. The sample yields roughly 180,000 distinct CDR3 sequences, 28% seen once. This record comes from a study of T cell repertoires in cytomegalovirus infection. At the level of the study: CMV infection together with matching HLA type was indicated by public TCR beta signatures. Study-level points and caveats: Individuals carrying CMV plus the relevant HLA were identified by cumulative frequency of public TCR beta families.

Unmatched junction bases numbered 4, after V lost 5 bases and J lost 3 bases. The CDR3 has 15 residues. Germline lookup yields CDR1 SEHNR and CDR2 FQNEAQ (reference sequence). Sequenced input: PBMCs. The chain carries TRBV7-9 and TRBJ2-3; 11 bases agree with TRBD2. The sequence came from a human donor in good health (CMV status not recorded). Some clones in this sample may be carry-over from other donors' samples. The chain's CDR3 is CASSVTSGVTDTQYF. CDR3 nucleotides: TGTGCCAGCAGCGTGACTAGCGGGGTTACAGATACGCAGTATTTT. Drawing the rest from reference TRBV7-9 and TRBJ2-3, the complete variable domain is DTGVSQNPRHKITKRGQNVTFRCDPISEHNRLYWYRQTLGQGPEFLTYFQNEAQLEKSRLLSDRFSAERPKGSFSTLEIQRTEQGDSAMYLCASSVTSGVTDTQYFGPGTRLTVL.